This TCR beta chain was profiled in a study of cytomegalovirus exposure and HLA in healthy donors. Both 60 Vbeta primers and 13 Jbeta primers went into the PCR. Sequencing used immunoSEQ multiplex PCR; TCRdb keeps in-frame clones, though not all of them. The table includes under 250,000 clones, approximately 78% detected once. In regard to this clone: The junction departs from the called germline gene at one end, perhaps through a read error.

The germline CDR1 and CDR2 sequences are SEHNR and FQNEAQ (reference sequence). This CDR3 comprises 14 residues. Sequenced: PBMCs. This sequence originates from a male donor in good health and CMV-seronegative. The chain has TRBV7-9 and TRBJ2-7, with TRBD1 matching over 7 bases. CDR3 loop: CSSSQGDRTHEQYF. The CDR3 coding sequence is TGTTCCAGCAGCCAGGGGGACAGAACCCACGAGCAGTACTTC.